This TCR beta chain came from a study of beta chain features in type 1 diabetes. Study outcomes and limitations: Compared to healthy donors, patients appeared to have naive, central memory and Treg TCRB repertoires that were more alike. Patients and controls would share equally any PCR tilt toward shorter templates. Reads derived from cDNA could over-represent cells showing high TCR expression.

This CDR3 spans 12 amino acids. Trimming removed 6 bases from V and 3 bases from J; junction bases left unmatched: 3. Germline values: CDR1 SQVTM, CDR2 ANQGSEA. Investigators reverse transcribed all isolated RNA, so they sequenced expressed TCRB transcripts. Profiling relied on immunoSEQ multiplex PCR, and the TCRdb table lists in-frame clones only, not all of them. The table shows approximately 470,000 clones, with 30% occurring only once. This clone was seen a few times. Its target is not known. The material sequenced was naive CD4+ T cells from blood. This clonotype was obtained from a man between 18 and 29 years old in good health. The chain has TRBV29-1 and TRBJ2-7; TRBD1 matches 9 bases. The CDR3 here is CSVVDRGYEQYF. CDR3 nucleotide sequence: TGCAGCGTCGTGGACAGGGGCTACGAGCAGTACTTC.